These 7 T cell receptor beta chains came from one sample sequenced in a study of chemoradiotherapy in HPV16-positive cancers. TCRdb's table, derived via immunoSEQ multiplex PCR, lists solely in-frame clones and lacks some. The sample lists approximately 34,000 clones; 70% to 90% were seen once. This sample comprised blood, obtained from a patient who underwent chemoradiotherapy. These receptors were collected from a human donor with HPV-associated anogenital cancer.

The chain has TRBV15 and TRBJ2-7, with D perhaps TRBD1 (6 bases). Germline lookup yields CDR1 LNHNV and CDR2 YYDKDF (reference sequence). Trimming shortened V by 0 bases and J by 4 bases, and 13 bases separated the two germline ends. The CDR3 length is 15 residues. CDR3 coding DNA: TGTGCCACCAGCAGAGATCCGAGGGGGACGTACGAGCAGTACTTC. This encodes CATSRDPRGTYEQYF.

The V gene is TRBV18, the J gene TRBJ1-5, with D possibly TRBD1 on 5 matching bases. The V end was cut by 3 bases, the J end by 2 bases, with 14 bases between. This CDR3 has 16 residues. Per the germline V gene, CDR1 is KGHSH and CDR2 is LQKENI. The DNA of the CDR3 is TGTGCCAGCTCACCGCCGGGACCTACCGGCAATCAGCCCCAGCATTTT. It yields the protein CASSPPGPTGNQPQHF.

This clone was detected only a few times. This chain links TRBV6-4 with TRBJ2-3; 9 bases agree with TRBD1. CDR3 length: 14 amino acids. V was clipped by 4 bases and J by 3 bases; unmatched bases: 2. Germline V CDR1 and CDR2: MRHNA, SNTAGT. The DNA for the CDR3 is TGTGCCAGCAGTGGGACAGGGGAAACAGATACGCAGTATTTT. Protein sequence: CASSGTGETDTQYF.

The CDR3 protein is CASSPQGPKEKLFF. The DNA of the CDR3 is TGTGCCAGCAGCCCACAGGGCCCGAAAGAAAAACTGTTTTTT. V and J are TRBV7-8 and TRBJ1-4, with D possibly TRBD1 on 6 matching bases. The CDR3 loop spans 14 amino acids. Germline CDR1 is SGHVS and CDR2 is FQNEAQ. V lost 5 bases and J lost 8, with 15 bases in between.

This sequence joins TRBV10-1 and TRBJ2-3, with 13 bases fitting TRBD2. Germline CDR1 is WNHNN and CDR2 is SYGVQD (reference sequence). This CDR3 comprises 16 residues. Unmatched junction bases numbered 7, after V lost 4 bases and J lost 6 bases. DNA of the CDR3: TGCGCCAGCAGTGGCCGGACTAGCGGGGGAGCTGATACGCAGTATTTT. Protein sequence: CASSGRTSGGADTQYF.

The chain employs TRBV6-5 and TRBJ1-2; D call uncertain. The germline CDR1 and CDR2 sequences are MNHEY and SVGAGI. This CDR3 has 12 residues. V lost 6 bases, J lost 3 bases, and 8 bases lay in between. This chain's CDR3 is CASSQTDYGYTF. For the CDR3, the DNA is TGTGCCAGCAGCCAGACGGACTATGGCTACACCTTC.

This chain links TRBV30 with TRBJ1-4; tentatively, D is TRBD1 (5 bases). The length of the CDR3 is 14 residues. The ends were cut back, 2 bases at V and 7 bases at J, with 14 bases in the middle. Germline CDR1 GTSNPN, CDR2 SVGIG (reference sequence). The CDR3 loop is CAWSRGGTGEKLFF. The CDR3 region has the DNA TGTGCCTGGAGTCGCGGGGGGACTGGTGAAAAACTGTTTTTT.